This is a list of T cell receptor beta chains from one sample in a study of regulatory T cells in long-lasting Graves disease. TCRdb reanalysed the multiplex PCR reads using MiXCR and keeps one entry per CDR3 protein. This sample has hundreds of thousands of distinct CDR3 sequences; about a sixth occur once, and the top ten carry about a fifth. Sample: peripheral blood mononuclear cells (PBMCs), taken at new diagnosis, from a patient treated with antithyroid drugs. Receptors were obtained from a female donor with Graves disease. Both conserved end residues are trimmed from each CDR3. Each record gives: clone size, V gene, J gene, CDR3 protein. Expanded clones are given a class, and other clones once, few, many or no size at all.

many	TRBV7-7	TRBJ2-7	ASSGDRGAEQY
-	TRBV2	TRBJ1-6	ASSEWEPGTSYNSPLH
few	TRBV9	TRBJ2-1	ASSVQSSYNEQF
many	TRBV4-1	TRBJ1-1	ASSHRGSNTEAF
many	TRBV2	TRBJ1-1	ASSEWRDTEAF
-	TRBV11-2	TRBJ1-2	ASSAYRGRQGHYGYT
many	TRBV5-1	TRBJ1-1	ASSPVGGNTEAF
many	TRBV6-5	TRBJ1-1	ASSYSSKRLGGYTEAF
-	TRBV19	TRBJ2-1	ASSIAELTYNEQF
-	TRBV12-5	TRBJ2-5	ASGQPGTSGGARQETQY
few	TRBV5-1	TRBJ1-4	ASSQDGQGGEKLF
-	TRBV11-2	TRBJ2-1	ASSTTGDYNEQF
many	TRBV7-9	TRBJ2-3	ASSLPDRGRTDTQY
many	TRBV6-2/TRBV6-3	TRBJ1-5	ASTGQWQPQH
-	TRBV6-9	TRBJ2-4	ASSSGGRKNIQY
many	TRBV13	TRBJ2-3	ASNHWGAESTDTQY
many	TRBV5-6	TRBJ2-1	ASSSGTSGSRSYNEQF
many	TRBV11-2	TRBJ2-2	ASRPGPSNTGELF
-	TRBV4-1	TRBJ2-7	ACSQVYVRSYEQY